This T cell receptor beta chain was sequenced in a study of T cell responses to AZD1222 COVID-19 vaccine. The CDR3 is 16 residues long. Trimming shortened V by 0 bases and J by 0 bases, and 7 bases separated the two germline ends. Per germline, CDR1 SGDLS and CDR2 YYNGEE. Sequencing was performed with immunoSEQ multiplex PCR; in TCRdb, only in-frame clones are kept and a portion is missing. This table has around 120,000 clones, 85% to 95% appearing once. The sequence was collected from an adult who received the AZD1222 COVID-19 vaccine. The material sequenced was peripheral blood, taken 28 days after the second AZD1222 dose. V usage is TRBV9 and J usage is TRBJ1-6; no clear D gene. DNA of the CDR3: TGTGCCAGCAGCGTAGAAGGAAACTCCTATAATTCACCCCTCCACTTT. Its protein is CASSVEGNSYNSPLHF.